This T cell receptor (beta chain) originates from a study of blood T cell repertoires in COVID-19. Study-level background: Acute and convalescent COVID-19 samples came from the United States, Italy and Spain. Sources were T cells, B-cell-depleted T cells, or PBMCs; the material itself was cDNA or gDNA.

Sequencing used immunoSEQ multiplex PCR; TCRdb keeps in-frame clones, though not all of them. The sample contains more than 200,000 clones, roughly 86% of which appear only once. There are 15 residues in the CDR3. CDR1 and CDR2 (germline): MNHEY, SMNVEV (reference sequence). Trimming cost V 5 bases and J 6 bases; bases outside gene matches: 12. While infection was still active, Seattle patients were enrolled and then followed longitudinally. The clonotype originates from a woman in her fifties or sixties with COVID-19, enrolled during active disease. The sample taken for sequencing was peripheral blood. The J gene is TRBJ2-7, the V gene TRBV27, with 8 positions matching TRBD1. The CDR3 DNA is TGTGCCAGCAGTCCCTGGACAGGGTGGTCCGCCGAGCAGTACTTC. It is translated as CASSPWTGWSAEQYF.